This passage covers 8 T cell receptor beta chains from one sample sequenced in a study of blood T cell repertoires in COVID-19 (dated by TCRdb to 2019 to 2021). The library was obtained by the immunoSEQ multiplex PCR assay. TCRdb mirrors the immuneACCESS table, restricted to in-frame sequences. Some clones are absent from its copies; in checked studies, under half trace to an unresolved V gene, and the reason for the others is unknown. The sample table shows some 130,000 clones, and roughly nine tenths are seen once. Roughly an eighth of the sample is held by the ten biggest clonotypes. Sequencing used peripheral blood. These receptors were taken from a woman aged 70 to 79 with COVID-19, enrolled during active disease.

This rearrangement joins TRBV6-1 to TRBJ1-1, with D unresolved. CDR1 and CDR2 from the germline V gene are MNHNS and SASEGT. The CDR3 is 14 residues long. V lost 1 base and J 5 bases, leaving 11 bases between the germline ends. CDR3 DNA: TGTGCCAGCAGTGAAGACTGGCAAGCGACTGAAGCTTTCTTT. As protein: CASSEDWQATEAFF.

The rearrangement joins TRBV6-2 or TRBV6-3 to TRBJ1-2; D gene unclear. Per the germline V gene, CDR1 is MNHEY and CDR2 is SVGEGT. Trimming removed 2 bases at V and 4 bases at J, with 8 bases between. The CDR3 sequence is 13 residues long. The CDR3 here is CASSYVQTYGYTF. CDR3 nucleotides: TGTGCCAGCAGTTACGTACAGACCTATGGCTACACCTTC.

The chain has TRBV7-9 and TRBJ1-2; D not resolved. This CDR3 comprises 14 residues. Germline CDR1 SEHNR, CDR2 FQNEAQ (reference sequence). V was cut by 5 bases and J by 8 bases, with 18 bases left in between. Here the CDR3 reads CASSPASKWSGYTF. The CDR3 DNA is TGTGCCAGCAGCCCGGCCTCGAAATGGAGCGGCTACACCTTC.

The genes are TRBV5-4 and TRBJ2-1; D may be TRBD2 (6 bases). The CDR3 is made up of 13 amino acids. Looked up from germline, CDR1 is SGHNT and CDR2 is YYREEE (reference sequence). Trimming pared 1 base from V and 5 bases from J, leaving 7 bases between. CDR3 protein: CASSLRGNNEQFF. In DNA form, the CDR3 reads TGTGCCAGCAGCTTGCGGGGGAACAATGAGCAGTTCTTC.

The J gene is TRBJ1-1, the V gene TRBV5-1, with D unresolved. Germline CDR1 is SGHRS and CDR2 is YFSETQ. This CDR3 is built from 12 residues. V was pared by 5 bases and J by 4 bases, with 9 bases between. CDR3 in DNA: TGCGCCAGCAGTAGGCTAGGCACTGAAGCTTTCTTT. Translated, it gives CASSRLGTEAFF.

This clone was seen once. Germline and junction disagree at one end, which may indicate a read error. V gene TRBV6-2 or TRBV6-3 combines with J gene TRBJ1-6, with D possibly being TRBD1 (6 bases). CDR3 length: 16 amino acids. CDR1 is MNHEY and CDR2 is SVGEGT in the germline V gene. The CDR3 loop reads CASSSGRGSHNSPFHF. CDR3 DNA: TGTGCCAGCAGTTCGGGCAGGGGAAGCCATAATTCACCCTTCCACTTT.

The V call is TRBV5-6, the J call TRBJ2-4; possibly TRBD2 for D (6 bases). V shed 2 bases and J shed 0 bases, with 15 bases lying between them. CDR3 length: 17 amino acids. From germline, CDR1 is SGHDT and CDR2 YYEEEE. CDR3 in DNA: TGTGCCAGCAGCTTATTCTCTGGGACTCTAGCCAAAAACATTCAGTACTTC. This sequence encodes CASSLFSGTLAKNIQYF.

The rearrangement links TRBV29-1 to TRBJ1-1; tentative D call: TRBD1 (5 bases). CDR1 is SQVTM and CDR2 is ANQGSEA in the germline V gene. CDR3 size: 16 residues. Trimming shortened V by 8 bases and J by 0 bases, and 22 bases separated the two germline ends. CDR3 DNA sequence: TGCAGCACCGCCGACAGACTTAGCCCCATGAACACTGAAGCTTTCTTT. The encoded protein is CSTADRLSPMNTEAFF.